Below, 18 T cell receptor beta chains from the same sample are listed, as sequenced in a study of shared T cell receptors in the human thymus. The table came from immunoSEQ multiplex PCR; TCRdb's copy has only in-frame clones and leaves some out. Among 630,000 or so clones listed, around 87% were seen once. The sample was also linked to a second study, of human thymus T cells.

The sequenced sample was thymocytes. These receptors all come from a boy in the first two years of life with a congenital heart defect.

CDR3 nucleotide sequence: TGTGCCAGCTCACCCGGGAGGGGCACCGGGAACACTGAAGCTTTCTTT. The encoded protein is CASSPGRGTGNTEAFF. The chain uses TRBV18 and TRBJ1-1; perhaps TRBD1 as D (5 bases). The CDR3 covers 16 residues. V was shortened by 3 bases and J by 1 base, with 15 bases between the two germline ends. CDR1 KGHSH and CDR2 LQKENI come from the germline V gene.

The chain recombines TRBV5-5 with TRBJ2-3, with D possibly matching TRBD1 (5 bases). Looked up from germline, CDR1 is SGHKS and CDR2 is YYEKEE (reference sequence). The V end was cut by 2 bases, the J end by 5 bases, with 9 bases between. This CDR3 is 13 amino acids long. The CDR3, as DNA: TGTGCCAGCAGCTTCAGGGAAGGAGATACGCAGTATTTT. This translates into CASSFREGDTQYF.

The chain carries TRBV6-4 and TRBJ1-5, with 8 bases that match TRBD1. The CDR3 runs to 16 residues. After removal of 6 bases from V and 0 bases from J, the junction contained 7 bases not matched to a gene. Germline V CDR1 and CDR2: MRHNA, SNTAGT. The chain's CDR3 is CASRGDRNSSNQPQHF. Written as DNA, the CDR3 is TGTGCCAGCAGGGGGGACAGGAATTCTAGCAATCAGCCCCAGCATTTT.

The chain combines TRBV4-3 with TRBJ2-1, with TRBD1 identical over 12 bases. V lost 4 bases to trimming and J lost 2 bases; unmatched junction nucleotides: 3. This CDR3 comprises 16 residues. CDR1 is LGHNA and CDR2 is YSLEER in the germline V gene. CDR3 coding DNA: TGCGCCAGCAGCCCTAGGGACAGGGGGCCCTACAATGAGCAGTTCTTC. This translates into CASSPRDRGPYNEQFF.

This sequence joins TRBV7-2 and TRBJ2-3; a weak D match, TRBD2 (5 bases). Per the germline V gene, CDR1 is SGHTA and CDR2 is FQGNSA. The CDR3 is made up of 17 amino acids. The ends were cut back, 2 bases at V and 2 bases at J, with 17 bases in the middle. The chain's CDR3 is CASSLRFAGILTDTQYF. The CDR3 DNA sequence: TGTGCCAGCAGCTTAAGATTCGCCGGGATCCTCACAGATACGCAGTATTTT.

CDR3 sequence reads: CASSSGGRRFF. In DNA form, the CDR3 reads TGTGCCAGCAGCTCCGGGGGGCGTAGGTTCTTC. The chain is built from TRBV7-9 and TRBJ2-1; D may be TRBD2 (7 bases). CDR1 is SEHNR, CDR2 FQNEAQ, per germline (reference sequence). The CDR3 spans 11 residues. V gave up 4 bases and J gave up 15 bases, with 13 bases separating them.

CDR3 DNA: TGTGCCAGCAGTTTTGAACAGGGGGAAAAACTGTTTTTT. This encodes CASSFEQGEKLFF. V and J are TRBV27 and TRBJ1-4, with TRBD1 matching over 7 bases. With V trimmed by 3 bases and J by 8 bases, 3 bases remained unmatched. The CDR3 spans 13 residues. Germline loops: CDR1 MNHEY, CDR2 SMNVEV (reference sequence).

The chain joins TRBV19 to TRBJ2-3; TRBD1 matches at 8 bases. After removal of 5 bases from V and 7 bases from J, the junction contained 5 bases not matched to a gene. The CDR3 contains 13 residues. Per the germline V gene, CDR1 is LNHDA and CDR2 is SQIVND (reference sequence). This CDR3 is CASSADRGNTQYF. The CDR3 coding sequence is TGTGCCAGTAGTGCCGACAGGGGAAATACGCAGTATTTT. The complete variable domain, with remaining parts taken from reference TRBV19 and TRBJ2-3, reads DGGITQSPKYLFRKEGQNVTLSCEQNLNHDAMYWYRQDPGQGLRLIYYSQIVNDFQKGDIAEGYSVSREKKESFPLTVTSAQKNPTAFYLCASSADRGNTQYFGPGTRLTVL.

This clone was seen only a few times. This chain uses TRBV4-3 with TRBJ1-3; TRBD1 agrees at 10 bases. Per germline, CDR1 LGHNA and CDR2 YSLEER. The ends lost 2 bases at V and 4 bases at J; junction bases unmatched: 8. The CDR3 contains 17 residues. CDR3 amino acids: CASSQRDRGGWGNTIYF. The CDR3 bases are TGCGCCAGCAGCCAACGGGACAGGGGAGGTTGGGGAAACACCATATATTTT.

The chain combines TRBV28 with TRBJ1-6; 9 positions match TRBD1. Germline V gives CDR1 MDHEN, CDR2 SYDVKM. V dropped 8 bases and J dropped 8; count of bases not matched to a gene: 4. The CDR3 runs 13 residues. CDR3: CASRDRDDSPLHF. The CDR3 DNA reads TGTGCCAGCCGGGACAGGGACGATTCACCCCTCCACTTT.

The chain combines TRBV5-4 with TRBJ2-1, with TRBD1 identical over 10 bases. CDR1 is SGHNT and CDR2 is YYREEE in the germline V gene (reference sequence). V trimming: 4 bases; J trimming: 4 bases; junction bases outside the gene matches: 5. The CDR3 covers 15 residues. The CDR3 coding sequence is TGTGCCAGCAGCCGGGACAGGGGACTTTACAATGAGCAGTTCTTC. Translating gives CASSRDRGLYNEQFF.

This chain links TRBV15 with TRBJ1-5; possibly TRBD1 for D (5 bases). V lost 1 base to trimming and J lost 8 bases, with 18 bases between them. Germline CDR1 and CDR2: LNHNV and YYDKDF (reference sequence). This CDR3 contains 16 residues. CDR3 amino acids: CATSRVGRTKAKPQHF. The DNA for the CDR3 is TGTGCCACCAGCAGAGTAGGTAGGACAAAGGCAAAGCCCCAGCATTTT.

J is TRBJ2-1 and V is TRBV4-3; 7 positions match TRBD1. CDR3 size: 15 residues. Looked up from germline, CDR1 is LGHNA and CDR2 is YSLEER. Unmatched junction bases numbered 7, after V lost 8 bases and J lost 0 bases. CDR3 nucleotides: TGCGCCAGCGGGACAGTTACGAGCTCCTACAATGAGCAGTTCTTC. This translates into CASGTVTSSYNEQFF.

The V gene is TRBV10-2, the J gene TRBJ2-4; 8 bases align to TRBD1. V was clipped by 3 bases and J by 6 bases; unmatched bases: 4. Germline CDR1 is WSHSY and CDR2 is SAAADI. This CDR3 spans 14 amino acids. The CDR3 DNA sequence: TGCGCCAGCAGTGATGGGACAGGTGGAAACATTCAGTACTTC. This gives the protein CASSDGTGGNIQYF.

The chain combines TRBV28 with TRBJ1-2; possible D gene TRBD1, 6 bases. The germline V and J ends were trimmed by 4 bases and 2 bases, with 20 bases remaining between them. CDR1 and CDR2 from the germline V gene are MDHEN and SYDVKM. This CDR3 comprises 17 residues. The CDR3 region has the DNA TGTGCCAGCAGTTCCCGCCGGAGCCAGGGGATGAACTATGGCTACACCTTC. Residues: CASSSRRSQGMNYGYTF.

The chain carries TRBV5-6 and TRBJ2-3; 7 bases fit TRBD2. The CDR3 is 14 amino acids. From germline, CDR1 is SGHDT and CDR2 YYEEEE. The ends lost 4 bases at V and 1 base at J; junction bases unmatched: 3. The CDR3 loop reads CASSPGLGTDTQYF. The CDR3 coding sequence is TGTGCCAGCAGCCCCGGACTAGGCACAGATACGCAGTATTTT.

The chain couples TRBV4-3 to TRBJ2-7, with D perhaps TRBD1 (5 bases). This CDR3 region has 19 residues. The germline gives CDR1 LGHNA, CDR2 YSLEER. Trimming removed 4 bases from V and 2 bases from J, with 27 bases in between. CDR3 in amino acids: CASSPLPNRQSTPPYEQYF. CDR3 nucleotide sequence: TGCGCCAGCAGCCCGCTCCCAAACCGACAGAGCACACCTCCCTACGAGCAGTACTTC.

The chain employs TRBV13 and TRBJ1-4; 7 nucleotides align to TRBD1. Per germline, CDR1 PRHDT and CDR2 FYEKMQ (reference sequence). This CDR3 has 13 residues. The J segment lost 4 bases and the V segment lost 8 bases, leaving 4 bases of the junction unmatched. This CDR3 reads CASRDSLNEKLFF. The CDR3 region has the DNA TGTGCCAGCCGGGACAGCCTTAATGAAAAACTGTTTTTT.